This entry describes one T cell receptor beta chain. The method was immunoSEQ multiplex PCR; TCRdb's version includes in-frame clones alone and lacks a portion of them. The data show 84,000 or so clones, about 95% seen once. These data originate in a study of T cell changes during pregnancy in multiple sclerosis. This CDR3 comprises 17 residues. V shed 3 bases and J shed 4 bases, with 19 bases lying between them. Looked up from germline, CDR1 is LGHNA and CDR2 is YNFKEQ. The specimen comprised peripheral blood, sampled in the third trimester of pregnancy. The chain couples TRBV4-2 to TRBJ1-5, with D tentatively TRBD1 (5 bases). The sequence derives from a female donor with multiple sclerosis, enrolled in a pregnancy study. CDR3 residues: CASSHLKEGLSNQPQHF. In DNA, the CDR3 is TGTGCCAGCAGCCATCTCAAGGAGGGGTTGAGTAATCAGCCCCAGCATTTT.